The rows below give T cell receptor beta chains drawn from one sample of a study of T cells in Graves' hyperthyroidism and ophthalmopathy. Each CDR3 protein is one row after TCRdb ran MiXCR on the multiplex PCR reads. The sample includes around 200,000 distinct CDR3 sequences, about 18% of them seen just once. The source material was blood. The receptors come from a woman aged 45-60 years with Graves' hyperthyroidism. Each CDR3 is given with its conserved first and last residue. Fields, in order: J gene, clone size, V gene, D gene, CDR3 DNA, CDR3 protein. A D gene is named only where the DNA matches it firmly. Size is omitted from some rows. Given values are once, few, many or a class for expanded clones.

TRBJ2-7	-	TRBV19	-	TGTGCCAGTAGTATCATCCCCGGGTCGTACGAGCAGTACTTC	CASSIIPGSYEQYF
TRBJ2-7	many	TRBV15	-	TGTGCCACCAGCAGAGCGGGTTACTACGAGCAGTACTTC	CATSRAGYYEQYF
TRBJ2-1	many	TRBV3-1	TRBD2	TGTGCCAGCAGCCGACGTCCTAGCGGGGATGATGAGCAGTTCTTC	CASSRRPSGDDEQFF
TRBJ2-7	many	TRBV7-9	TRBD1	TGTGCCAGCAGCTTGCAGGGGGCCCCTGTCGAGCAGTACTTC	CASSLQGAPVEQYF
TRBJ2-7	many	TRBV5-1	TRBD1	TGCGCCAGCAACTTAGGGGGCGAGTCCTACGAGCAGTACTTC	CASNLGGESYEQYF
TRBJ2-5	few	TRBV3-1	-	TGTGCCAGCAGCCAAGATATAATCCAAGAGACCCAGTACTTC	CASSQDIIQETQYF
TRBJ2-1	many	TRBV5-1	-	TGCGCCAGCAGCTTCTCAGGGGGGACCTACAATGAGCAGTTCTTC	CASSFSGGTYNEQFF
TRBJ1-1	-	TRBV6-1	TRBD1	TGTGCCAGCAGTCCACCCCGGGACAGGGTCGCTGAAGCTTTCTTT	CASSPPRDRVAEAFF
TRBJ2-1	-	TRBV7-3	-	TGTGCCAGCAGCTTAGGGCGGGTCGGGAGTAAGAACAATGAGCAGTTCTTC	CASSLGRVGSKNNEQFF
TRBJ1-1	many	TRBV6-5	-	TGTGCCAGCAGTTACCCCCCTGTTTGGAGGGTTAACACTGAAGCTTTCTTT	CASSYPPVWRVNTEAFF
TRBJ1-1	many	TRBV5-8	-	TGTGCCAGCAGCGGGCTTGAGCCCCTCAATAGGGCTTTCTTT	CASSGLEPLNRAFF
TRBJ2-3	many	TRBV20-1	-	TGCAGTGCTAGAGATCCGAGGGGATACACAGATACGCAGTATTTT	CSARDPRGYTDTQYF
TRBJ1-2	many	TRBV28	-	TGTGCCAGCAGCTCCGAGGGGATGGGCTATGGCTACACCTTC	CASSSEGMGYGYTF
TRBJ2-7	-	TRBV11-2	-	TGTGCCAGCAGCTCTACGTCGAGCGGGTACGAGCAGTACTTC	CASSSTSSGYEQYF
TRBJ2-2	many	TRBV6-2/TRBV6-3	-	TGTGCCAGCAGTTATCGGACAGTAGGAAACACCGGGGAGCTGTTTTTT	CASSYRTVGNTGELFF
TRBJ2-1	few	TRBV25-1	-	TGTGCCAGCAGTGATCAGGGTCAGGGCGGGGTTGAGCAGTTCTTC	CASSDQGQGGVEQFF
TRBJ2-7	many	TRBV2	-	TGTGCCAGCGCCCTGTTGGGGTTCTCCTACGAGCAGTACTTC	CASALLGFSYEQYF
TRBJ1-6	few	TRBV13	-	TGTGCCAGCAGCTTAGGCCTTGGGCAGGGGTACTCTTCACCCCTCCACTTT	CASSLGLGQGYSSPLHF